These 20 T cell receptor beta chains originate from one sample sequenced in a study of cytomegalovirus exposure and HLA in healthy donors. 13 Jbeta primers and 60 Vbeta primers were used for the PCR. Sequencing used immunoSEQ multiplex PCR; TCRdb keeps in-frame clones, though not all of them. Here the sample spans just over 95,000 clones, roughly four fifths being singletons. Sequenced material: PBMCs. These receptors were obtained from a human donor in good health.

Here the CDR3 DNA reads TGCGCCAGCAGTGAGAACATCGGGGAGACCCAGTACTTC. It encodes CASSENIGETQYF. V is TRBV10-1 and J is TRBJ2-5, with D hard to call. Trimming stripped 2 bases from V and 5 bases from J, with 9 bases between. Germline-derived CDR1 and CDR2 are WNHNN and SYGVQD (reference sequence). The CDR3 has 13 residues.

V gene TRBV11-3 combines with J gene TRBJ1-2; TRBD1 matches at 7 bases. V shed 2 bases and J 4 bases; nucleotides not matched to a gene: 1. The CDR3 is 13 residues long. Germline V gene data show CDR1 as SGHNT and CDR2 as YENEEA. The CDR3 sequence is CASSLSGGYGYTF. CDR3 DNA: TGTGCCAGCAGCTTATCAGGGGGCTATGGCTACACCTTC.

The gene calls are TRBV10-3 and TRBJ2-7; tentatively, D is TRBD2 (7 bases). Trimming removed 3 bases from V and 3 bases from J, with 15 bases in between. The V gene's germline CDR1 is ENHRY and CDR2 SYGVKD. This CDR3 region has 15 residues. CDR3 in amino acids: CAISEIRGAGYEQYF. The CDR3 nucleotides are TGTGCCATCAGTGAAATTCGGGGGGCAGGCTACGAGCAGTACTTC.

The chain combines TRBV6-5 with TRBJ2-3; TRBD1 agrees at 9 bases. CDR1 and CDR2 from the germline V gene are MNHEY and SVGAGI. The junction had 6 bases not matched to a gene; V was cut back by 8 bases and J by 0 bases. This CDR3 has 15 amino acids. The chain's CDR3 is CASSVTGGSTDTQYF. CDR3 nucleotide sequence: TGTGCCAGCTCCGTAACAGGGGGCAGCACAGATACGCAGTATTTT.

J is TRBJ2-1 and V is TRBV21-1; whether TRBD2, the table's D call, matches the DNA was not checked. TRBV21-1 is an annotated pseudogene. This CDR3 has 15 residues. The CDR3 DNA reads as TGTGCCAGCAGCATGGCGGCGGGGGGGAGGAATGAGCAGTTCTTC. Protein: CASSMAAGGRNEQFF.

The rearrangement uses TRBV5-1 and TRBJ2-2; tentative D call: TRBD1 (6 bases). This CDR3 is built from 14 residues. Germline loops: CDR1 SGHRS, CDR2 YFSETQ. Trimming removed 8 bases from V and 5 bases from J, with 16 bases in between. CDR3: CASSQGFATGELFF. CDR3 DNA: TGCGCCAGTTCACAGGGATTTGCGACCGGGGAGCTGTTTTTT. Based on the CDR3 plus reference TRBV5-1 and TRBJ2-2, the full variable domain is KAGVTQTPRYLIKTRGQQVTLSCSPISGHRSVSWYQQTPGQGLQFLFEYFSETQRNKGNFPGRFSGRQFSNSRSEMNVSTLELGDSALYLCASSQGFATGELFFGEGSRLTVL.

The rearrangement uses TRBV5-1 and TRBJ2-5; D may be TRBD1 (5 bases). CDR3 length: 16 residues. The germline V gene encodes CDR1 SGHRS and CDR2 YFSETQ. Trimming shortened V by 0 bases and J by 2 bases, and 14 bases separated the two germline ends. As DNA, the CDR3 is TGCGCCAGCAGCTTGGCCTTAGGACATCTACAAGAGACCCAGTACTTC. This codes for CASSLALGHLQETQYF.

The CDR3 spells CAWGDSFTYEQYF. The CDR3 nucleotides read TGTGCCTGGGGGGACAGCTTCACCTACGAGCAGTACTTC. This sequence joins TRBV30 and TRBJ2-5; 7 bases line up with TRBD1. The J call is doubtful: the DNA matches TRBJ2-7 better. This CDR3 region has 13 residues. CDR1 GTSNPN and CDR2 SVGIG come from the germline V gene (reference sequence).

This chain uses TRBV30 with TRBJ2-7; weak D call: TRBD1 (5 bases). CDR3 length: 13 amino acids. V was shortened by 2 bases and J by 0 bases, with 8 bases between the two germline ends. Germline-derived CDR1 and CDR2 are GTSNPN and SVGIG (reference sequence). The CDR3 nucleotides are TGTGCCTGGAGTCCAGGGTTCTCCTACGAGCAGTACTTC. This translates into CAWSPGFSYEQYF.

The J gene is TRBJ1-3, the V gene TRBV30; D is uncertain. The CDR3 spans 14 residues. Trimming shortened V by 3 bases and J by 2 bases, and 11 bases separated the two germline ends. The germline gives CDR1 GTSNPN, CDR2 SVGIG (reference sequence). The CDR3 loop is CAWRKSVPGNTIYF. CDR3 coding DNA: TGTGCCTGGAGGAAGTCGGTCCCTGGAAACACCATATATTTT.

This clone occurred a few times. The rearrangement links TRBV19 to TRBJ1-5; 7 nucleotides align to TRBD1. The CDR3 runs 14 residues. The V gene end was trimmed by 6 bases and the J gene end by 7 bases; junction bases not matched to a gene: 9. Germline V gives CDR1 LNHDA, CDR2 SQIVND (reference sequence). The CDR3 is CASSSPQGRQPQHF. The CDR3 bases are TGTGCCAGTAGCAGCCCACAGGGGCGCCAGCCCCAGCATTTT.

The chain carries TRBV9 and TRBJ2-5, with 8 bases that match TRBD1. In germline, CDR1 is SGDLS, CDR2 YYNGEE. The CDR3 extends over 16 amino acids. Trimming took 2 bases from V and 2 from J; bases not matched to a gene: 8. The CDR3 nucleotides read TGTGCCAGCAGCGTTCAGGGGGCGAGCCCGCAAGAGACCCAGTACTTC. This gives the protein CASSVQGASPQETQYF.

V usage is TRBV7-2 and J usage is TRBJ2-1; 7 nucleotides agree with TRBD1. Germline values: CDR1 SGHTA, CDR2 FQGNSA. The CDR3 extends over 12 amino acids. V trimming: 7 bases; J trimming: 6 bases; junction bases outside the gene matches: 3. This CDR3 reads CASTPGGNEQFF. The CDR3 DNA is TGTGCCAGCACCCCAGGGGGCAATGAGCAGTTCTTC.

The chain links TRBV9 to TRBJ1-1; D is possibly TRBD1 (6 bases). The CDR3 loop spans 15 amino acids. Per germline, CDR1 SGDLS and CDR2 YYNGEE. The V end was cut by 4 bases, the J end by 8 bases, with 21 bases between. CDR3 sequence (DNA): TGTGCCAGCAGCCCTCGGTTGGGGGCCGCAGTAGAAGCTTTCTTT. The encoded protein is CASSPRLGAAVEAFF.

The V gene is TRBV11-3, the J gene TRBJ2-1; D might be TRBD2 (5 bases). Per germline, CDR1 SGHNT and CDR2 YENEEA. The CDR3 runs 15 residues. V lost 0 bases, J lost 7 bases, and 13 bases lay in between. The CDR3 loop is CASSLDASGSNEQFF. DNA for the CDR3: TGTGCCAGCAGCTTAGATGCAAGTGGGAGTAATGAGCAGTTCTTC.

The CDR3 DNA reads TGTGCCAGCAGTTTAGGACAGGGACTCTATGGCTACACCTTC. The encoded protein is CASSLGQGLYGYTF. The chain carries TRBV27 and TRBJ1-2; TRBD1 matches at 8 bases. The CDR3 has 14 residues. Germline-derived CDR1 and CDR2 are MNHEY and SMNVEV (reference sequence). V gave up 2 bases and J gave up 4 bases; unmatched junction bases: 3.

This sequence joins TRBV6-1 and TRBJ2-2; 8 bases are a match to TRBD1. This CDR3 has 15 residues. V shed 6 bases, J shed 1 base, and the junction held 4 bases outside the gene matches. Germline values: CDR1 MNHNS, CDR2 SASEGT. CDR3 residues: CASRAGTGNTGELFF. The CDR3 nucleotides read TGTGCCAGCAGGGCCGGGACAGGGAACACCGGGGAGCTGTTTTTT.

The chain recombines TRBV6-5 with TRBJ2-5; D perhaps matches TRBD1 (5 bases). V was clipped by 0 bases and J by 2 bases, with 7 bases between them. Germline V CDR1 and CDR2: MNHEY, SVGAGI. The CDR3 consists of 14 residues. CDR3 amino acids: CASSYSRVQETQYF. The CDR3 DNA reads as TGTGCCAGCAGTTACTCCAGGGTTCAAGAGACCCAGTACTTC.

CDR3 in DNA: TGTGCCAGCAGCTTAGTTGTCCCCGCCGGGTTTAACACTGAAGCTTTCTTT. Translated: CASSLVVPAGFNTEAFF. V and J are TRBV7-9 and TRBJ1-1; no definite D call. In germline, CDR1 is SEHNR, CDR2 FQNEAQ (reference sequence). Trimming removed 1 base from V and 2 bases from J, with 17 bases in between. The CDR3 runs to 17 residues.

CDR3 loop: CASRDSLWREEAFF. The CDR3 nucleotides are TGTGCCAGTAGAGACTCACTCTGGCGGGAGGAAGCTTTCTTT. J is TRBJ1-1 and V is TRBV19; D is uncertain. The V end was cut by 6 bases, the J end by 8 bases, with 19 bases between. This CDR3 is built from 14 residues. From germline, CDR1 is LNHDA and CDR2 SQIVND (reference sequence). The full variable domain, in which reference TRBV19 and TRBJ1-1 provide the parts outside the CDR3, is DGGITQSPKYLFRKEGQNVTLSCEQNLNHDAMYWYRQDPGQGLRLIYYSQIVNDFQKGDIAEGYSVSREKKESFPLTVTSAQKNPTAFYLCASRDSLWREEAFFGQGTRLTVV.